This TCR beta chain emerged from a study of regulatory T cells in long-lasting Graves disease. Study-level points and caveats: Compared with new cases, persistent Graves' patients showed reduced TCR diversity. Analyses excluded thyroid tissue, covering peripheral blood alone.

Sample time point: persistent/refractory GD, antithyroid drugs over 5 years with positive TRAb. There was RNA extracted from PBMCs, and the TCR library was made from it. This clonotype was detected ten times or more. Its cognate antigen is unknown. Library construction for TCR beta used iRepertoire HTBI primers and Arm-PCR of CDR3 regions. Study processing details: The samples yielded approximately 62 TRBV and around 13 TRBJ segments. One entry per CDR3 protein results from TCRdb running MiXCR on the multiplex PCR reads. For this entry, the V and J calls and clone size follow TCRdb and not the study's own pipeline. The data contain roughly 360,000 distinct CDR3 sequences, 23% of them singletons. The V gene's germline CDR1 is LNHNV and CDR2 YYDKDF (reference sequence). The CDR3 is 16 residues long. Trimming at V came to 0 bases and at J to 5 bases, leaving 5 bases not matched to a gene.

The chain is built from TRBV15 and TRBJ1-4; 8 positions agree with TRBD1. The material was peripheral blood mononuclear cells (PBMCs), obtained when the disease was refractory, from a patient treated with antithyroid drugs. The clonotype comes from a woman between 40 and 55 years old with Graves disease. CDR3 sequence reads: CATSREAGTGNEKLFF. CDR3 coding DNA: TGTGCCACCAGCAGAGAGGCTGGGACAGGCAATGAAAAACTGTTTTTT.